Given below is one T cell receptor (beta chain) in context. Documented time point: sample taken at primary tumor resection. Unsorted samples of tumor, nontumor lung or frozen PBMC had their whole RNA sequenced. This sample is part of a study of spatial heterogeneity in lung cancer. Deletions cut 7 bases from V and 3 bases from J, with 25 bases between. The CDR3 totals 17 residues. TCRdb processed the 5' RACE reads anew with MiXCR; each CDR3 protein has one entry. The sample holds 20,000 to 25,000 distinct CDR3 sequences, approximately 6.2% seen once. The material was PBMCs, obtained at surgery. The chain employs TRBV23-1 and TRBJ2-7, with unresolved D. TRBV23-1 is sorted into the ORF group, with uncertain function. The sequence was obtained from a male donor with early-stage non-small cell lung cancer. DNA for the CDR3: TGCGCCAGCACTTCCAACATCAATGGCTTCTTTCACTACGAGCAGTACTTC. Its translation: CASTSNINGFFHYEQYF.